One T cell receptor (beta chain) is described in this entry. Its antigen is unidentified. Use of 60 Vbeta and 13 Jbeta primers characterized the PCR. Assay: immunoSEQ multiplex PCR; the TCRdb copy retains only in-frame clones and omits some. Among about 170,000 clones listed, under 85% were seen once. The data stem from a study of cytomegalovirus exposure and HLA in healthy donors. Overall study findings and caveats: Most TCR sequences proved rare, with some public TCRs found in many donors.

The sample was PBMCs. This receptor was obtained from a man aged 18 to 30 in good health and CMV-seronegative.

CDR3 nucleotide sequence: TGTGCCAGCAGTTACTCGTCCAGGGATACCAATCAGCCCCAGCATTTT. Protein: CASSYSSRDTNQPQHF. The chain has TRBV6-5 and TRBJ1-5; perhaps TRBD1 as D (5 bases). The CDR3 covers 16 residues. The V end was cut by 0 bases, the J end by 3 bases, with 12 bases between. Germline V CDR1 and CDR2: MNHEY, SVGAGI.